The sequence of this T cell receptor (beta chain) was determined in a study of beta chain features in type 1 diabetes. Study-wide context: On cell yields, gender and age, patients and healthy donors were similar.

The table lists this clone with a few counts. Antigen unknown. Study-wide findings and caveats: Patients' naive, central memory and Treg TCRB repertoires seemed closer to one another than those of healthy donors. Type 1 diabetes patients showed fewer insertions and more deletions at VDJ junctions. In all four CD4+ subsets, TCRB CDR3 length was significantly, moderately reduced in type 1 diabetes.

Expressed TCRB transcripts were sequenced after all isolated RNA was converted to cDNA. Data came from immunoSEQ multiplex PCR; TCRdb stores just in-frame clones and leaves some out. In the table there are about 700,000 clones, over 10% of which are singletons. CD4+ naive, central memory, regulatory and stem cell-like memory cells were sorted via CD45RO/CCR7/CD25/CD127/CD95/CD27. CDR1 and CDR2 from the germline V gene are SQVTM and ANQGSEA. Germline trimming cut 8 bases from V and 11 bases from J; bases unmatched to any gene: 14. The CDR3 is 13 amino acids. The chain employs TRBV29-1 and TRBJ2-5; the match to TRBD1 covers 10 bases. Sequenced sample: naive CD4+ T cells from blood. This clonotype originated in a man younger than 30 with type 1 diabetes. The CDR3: CSSGMGQGLEQYF. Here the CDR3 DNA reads TGCAGCAGCGGTATGGGACAGGGGTTAGAGCAGTACTTC. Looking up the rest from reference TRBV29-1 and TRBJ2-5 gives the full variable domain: SAVISQKPSRDICQRGTSLTIQCQVDSQVTMMFWYRQQPGQSLTLIATANQGSEATYESGFVIDKFPISRPNLTFSTLTVSNMSPEDSSIYLCSSGMGQGLEQYFGPGTRLLVL.